The T cell receptor beta chain described here comes from a study of blood T cells in healthy people across ages (dated by TCRdb to between 2014 and 2017). Context from the whole study: In model experiments, roughly one uniquely barcoded TCR beta cDNA molecule per two T cells was captured by template switching. Using deep sequencing normalized with unique cDNA molecular identifiers, the study measured how TCR beta repertoire diversity changes with age. To avoid experimental bias, donors of different ages were spread randomly across the sequencing lanes. The donors were split into four age groups: young (average about 16 years), middle-aged (around 37), aged (over 55) and long-lived (approximately 80). For two donors (one aged 18 to 30 and one aged 80 or older), the study analyzed two additional independent replicas of 1 million unique cDNA reads from the same blood draw. Overall study results and their limits: Observed TCR beta diversity correlated strongly with the percentage of naive T cells measured by flow cytometry. Compared with the aged group, the long-lived group had more naive CD4+ T cells, fewer expanded clones and increased TCR diversity, suggesting age selection. Observed TCR beta diversity per million T cells fell roughly linearly with age, and a significant reduction was already apparent by age roughly 41. Conclusive comparison of naive and antigen-experienced compartments was prevented by the profiling of bulk unsorted PBMCs. Estimates of total diversity based on one million sequenced T cells were regarded as lower bounds and as underestimates. Donor CMV infection status was unknown, potentially confounding age-related changes in expanded clonotypes.

Libraries were built with 5' RACE. Sequencing used an Illumina HiSeq 2500. The second PCR ran for about 7 to 11 cycles and used a J-beta primer mix along with a sample-barcoded 5' primer. Each TCR beta cDNA molecule received a unique molecular identifier from a template-switch 5' adaptor carrying 12 random nucleotides. Each sample yielded at least 2.5 million CDR3-containing paired-end reads. The Mint cDNA synthesis kit, primed by a TRBC-specific oligonucleotide, was used to synthesize first-strand cDNA from all RNA. After uracil-DNA glycosylase treatment, a first 18-cycle PCR used universal primers M1SS and BC2_uni_R on all cDNA. Under the source paper's analysis protocol: For normalization, 1 million high-quality reads were randomly selected from each sample, with every read carrying a distinct molecular identifier. Reads sharing molecular identifiers were discarded rather than binned into consensus sequences. MiTCR, set to a Q25 quality threshold and the strictest error-elimination algorithm, was used for CDR3 identification, clonotype clustering and error correction. A nonparametric unseen species model with Euler transformation was used to estimate a lower bound on total TCR beta diversity. TCRdb trimmed the raw reads at Q25, called clones with MiXCR and kept productive beta chains. Identical CDR3 proteins give one entry, which carries the most common genes and DNA. The V and J calls were not made by the authors but by TCRdb's processing. In this sample the table shows about 780,000 distinct CDR3 sequences, more than 35% of which occur a single time. The ten largest clonotypes hold approximately 18% of the sample.

The approximately 41 donors, aged about 6 to 90 years, were systemically healthy Caucasian individuals from Russia. About 9.1 milliliters of peripheral blood were collected from each donor into EDTA-treated Vacutainer tubes. PBMCs were isolated by Ficoll-Paque density-gradient centrifugation, with at least 7 million obtained per sample. Trizol reagent was used to extract total RNA from the PBMCs, yielding at least 5.5 micrograms per sample. For every donor, an aliquot of PBMCs went through flow cytometry to measure the percentages of naive CD45RAhigh/CD27high T cells. A word on this clonotype: Its antigen has not been determined. Qualities for individual bases were not recorded, and no much larger clone is one base off.

What was sequenced was blood. This clonotype was sampled from a man older than 75 in good health.

The CDR3 here reads CASSGYQETQYF. The DNA sequence follows: TGTGCCAGTAGCGGATACCAAGAGACCCAGTACTTC. Recombination joined TRBV19 with TRBJ2-5; no confident D gene assignment can be made. V sheds 6 bases and J sheds 0 bases, leaving 5 bases between their ends. Measured from the cysteine to the phenylalanine, the CDR3 is 12 residues long. Only the CDR3 DNA stays, 36 bases, in frame from base 1. CDR1 and CDR2, per the germline V gene (reference sequence), are LNHDA and SQIVND.